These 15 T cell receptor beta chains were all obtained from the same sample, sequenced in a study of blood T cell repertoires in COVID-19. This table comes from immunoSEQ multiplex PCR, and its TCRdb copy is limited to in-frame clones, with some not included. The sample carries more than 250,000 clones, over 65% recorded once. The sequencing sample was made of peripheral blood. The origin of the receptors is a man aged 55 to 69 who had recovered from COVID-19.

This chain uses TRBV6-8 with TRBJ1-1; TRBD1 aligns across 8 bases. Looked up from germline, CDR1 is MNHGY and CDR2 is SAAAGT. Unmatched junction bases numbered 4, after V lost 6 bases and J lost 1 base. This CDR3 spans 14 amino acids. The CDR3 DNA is TGTGCCAGCAGCAAGGGGACAGGGAACACTGAAGCTTTCTTT. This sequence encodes CASSKGTGNTEAFF.

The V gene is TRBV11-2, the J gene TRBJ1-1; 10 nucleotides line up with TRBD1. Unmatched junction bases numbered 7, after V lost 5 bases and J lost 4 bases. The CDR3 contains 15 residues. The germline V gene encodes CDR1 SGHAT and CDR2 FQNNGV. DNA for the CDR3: TGTGCCAGCAGCACCAGGACAGGGGGTCTCACTGAAGCTTTCTTT. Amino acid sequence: CASSTRTGGLTEAFF.

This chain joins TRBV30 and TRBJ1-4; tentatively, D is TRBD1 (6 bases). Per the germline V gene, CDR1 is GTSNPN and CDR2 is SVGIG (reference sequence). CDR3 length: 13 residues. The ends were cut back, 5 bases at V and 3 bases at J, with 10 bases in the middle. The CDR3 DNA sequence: TGTGCCTGGGGAGGGGGGCCTAATGAAAAACTGTTTTTT. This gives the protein CAWGGGPNEKLFF. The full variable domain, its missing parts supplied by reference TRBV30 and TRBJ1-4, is SQTIHQWPATLVQPVGSPLSLECTVEGTSNPNLYWYRQAAGRGLQLLFYSVGIGQISSEVPQNLSASRPQDRQFILSSKKLLLSDSGFYLCAWGGGPNEKLFFGSGTQLSVL.

Written as DNA, the CDR3 is TGTGCCAGCAGTTACTCGGGACAGGTCTACGAGCAGTACTTC. As protein: CASSYSGQVYEQYF. The chain employs TRBV6-5 and TRBJ2-7; 8 bases are shared with TRBD1. The CDR3 totals 14 residues. CDR1 is MNHEY, CDR2 SVGAGI, per germline. The trim removed 0 bases at V and 3 bases at J, leaving 1 base unmatched.

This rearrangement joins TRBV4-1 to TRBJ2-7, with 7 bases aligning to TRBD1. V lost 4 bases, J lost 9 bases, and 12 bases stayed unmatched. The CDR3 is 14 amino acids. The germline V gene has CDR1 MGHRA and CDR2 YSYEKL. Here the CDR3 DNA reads TGCGCCAGCAGCCGAACGACTGACAGGGTGGTGCAGTACTTC. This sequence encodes CASSRTTDRVVQYF.

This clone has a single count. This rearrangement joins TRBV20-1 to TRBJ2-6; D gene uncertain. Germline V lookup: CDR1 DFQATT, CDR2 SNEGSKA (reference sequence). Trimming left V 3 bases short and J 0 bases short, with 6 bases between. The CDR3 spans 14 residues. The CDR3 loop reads CSASVLSGANVLTF. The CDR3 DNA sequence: TGCAGTGCTAGTGTCCTCTCTGGGGCCAACGTCCTGACTTTC.

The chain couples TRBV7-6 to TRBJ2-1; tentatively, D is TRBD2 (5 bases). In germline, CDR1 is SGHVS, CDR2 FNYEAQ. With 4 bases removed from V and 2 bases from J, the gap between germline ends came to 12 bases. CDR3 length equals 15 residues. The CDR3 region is CASSSSSVPYNEQFF. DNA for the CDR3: TGTGCCAGCAGCTCGAGTAGCGTGCCCTACAATGAGCAGTTCTTC. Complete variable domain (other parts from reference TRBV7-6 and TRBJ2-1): GAGVSQSPRYKVTKRGQDVALRCDPISGHVSLYWYRQALGQGPEFLTYFNYEAQQDKSGLPNDRFSAERPEGSISTLTIQRTEQRDSAMYRCASSSSSVPYNEQFFGPGTRLTVL.

CDR3 sequence: CASSSGNYNEQFF. The DNA of the CDR3 is TGTGCCAGCAGCTCGGGGAATTACAATGAGCAGTTCTTC. This rearrangement joins TRBV7-3 to TRBJ2-1; possibly TRBD2 for D (5 bases). V lost 4 bases and J 4 bases, leaving 8 bases between the germline ends. The V gene's germline CDR1 is SGHTA and CDR2 FQGTGA. This CDR3 has 13 residues.

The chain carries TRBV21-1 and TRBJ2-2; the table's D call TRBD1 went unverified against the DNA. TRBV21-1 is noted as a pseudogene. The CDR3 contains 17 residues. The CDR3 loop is CASSTALATGGSGELFF. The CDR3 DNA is TGTGCCAGCAGCACAGCCCTAGCGACAGGGGGATCCGGGGAGCTGTTTTTT.

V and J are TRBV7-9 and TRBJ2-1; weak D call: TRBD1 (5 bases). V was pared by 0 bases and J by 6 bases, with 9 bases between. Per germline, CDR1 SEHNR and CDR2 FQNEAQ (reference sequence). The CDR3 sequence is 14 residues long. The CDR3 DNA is TGTGCCAGCAGCTTAGCGGGTGGGGCCAATGAGCAGTTCTTC. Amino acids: CASSLAGGANEQFF.

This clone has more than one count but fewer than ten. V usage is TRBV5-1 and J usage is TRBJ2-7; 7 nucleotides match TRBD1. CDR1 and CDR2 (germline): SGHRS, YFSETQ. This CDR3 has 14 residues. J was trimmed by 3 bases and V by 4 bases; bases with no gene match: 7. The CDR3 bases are TGCGCCAGCAGCATCACCGGGACAGACTACGAGCAGTACTTC. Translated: CASSITGTDYEQYF.

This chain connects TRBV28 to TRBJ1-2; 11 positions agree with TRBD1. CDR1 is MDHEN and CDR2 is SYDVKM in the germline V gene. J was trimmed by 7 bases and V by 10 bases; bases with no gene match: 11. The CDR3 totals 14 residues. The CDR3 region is CATALDRGLSGYTF. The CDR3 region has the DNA TGTGCCACTGCTTTGGACAGGGGGCTGTCTGGCTACACCTTC.

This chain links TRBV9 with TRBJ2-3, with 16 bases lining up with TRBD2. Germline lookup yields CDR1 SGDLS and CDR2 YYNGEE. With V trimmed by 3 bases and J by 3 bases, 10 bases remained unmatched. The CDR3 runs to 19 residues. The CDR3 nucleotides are TGTGCCAGCAGCGCAGCCGGGACTAGCGGGGGGGCCCGGACAGATACGCAGTATTTT. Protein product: CASSAAGTSGGARTDTQYF.

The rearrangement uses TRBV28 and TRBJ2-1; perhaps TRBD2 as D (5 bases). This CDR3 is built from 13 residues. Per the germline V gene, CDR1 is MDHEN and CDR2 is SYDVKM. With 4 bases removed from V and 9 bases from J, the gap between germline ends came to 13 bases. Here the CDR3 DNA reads TGTGCCAGCAGTTCGACACCCGGGGTTGAGCAGTTCTTC. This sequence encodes CASSSTPGVEQFF.

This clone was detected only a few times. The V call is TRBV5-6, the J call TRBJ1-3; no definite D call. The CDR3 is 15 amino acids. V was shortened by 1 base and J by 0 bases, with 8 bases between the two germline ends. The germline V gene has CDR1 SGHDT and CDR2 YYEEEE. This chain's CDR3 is CASSLFQFSGNTIYF. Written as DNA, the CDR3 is TGTGCCAGCAGCTTGTTTCAATTCTCTGGAAACACCATATATTTT.